One sample yielded the 32 T cell receptor beta chains listed below, sequenced in a study of T cell responses to AZD1222 COVID-19 vaccine. Libraries were prepared by immunoSEQ multiplex PCR; TCRdb keeps only in-frame clonotypes and omits some of them. Of about 140,000 clones listed, about 92% were seen once; the top ten hold around 3%. The sample consisted of peripheral blood, taken on day 0 of AZD1222 vaccination. Receptors originate from an adult in good health.

The chain's CDR3 is CASSAHPTETVDSPLHF. Written as DNA, the CDR3 is TGCGCCAGCAGCGCTCACCCGACGGAGACGGTGGATTCACCCCTCCACTTT. The chain is built from TRBV5-1 and TRBJ1-6, with D unclear. Germline CDR1 is SGHRS and CDR2 is YFSETQ. Between the trimmed V and J ends, which lost 4 bases and 8 bases, there was a span of 22 bases. There are 17 residues in the CDR3.

The rearrangement joins TRBV7-9 to TRBJ2-2; D is undetermined. CDR1 and CDR2 (germline): SEHNR, FQNEAQ (reference sequence). This CDR3 contains 12 residues. Between the trimmed V and J ends, which lost 3 bases and 6 bases, there was a span of 5 bases. The CDR3 nucleotides read TGTGCCAGCAGCTTTGTAGCCGGGGAGCTGTTTTTT. Translating it yields CASSFVAGELFF.

This chain joins TRBV7-2 and TRBJ2-3; no clear D gene. The germline CDR1 and CDR2 sequences are SGHTA and FQGNSA. CDR3 length equals 15 residues. V dropped 3 bases and J dropped 1 base, with 11 bases sitting between them. CDR3 sequence (DNA): TGTGCCAGCAGCTTGGCCGGTTTCGGCACAGATACGCAGTATTTT. Translation: CASSLAGFGTDTQYF.

The chain links TRBV20-1 to TRBJ1-5; unclear D gene. Trimming removed 6 bases at V and 8 bases at J, with 11 bases between. Germline V gene data show CDR1 as DFQATT and CDR2 as SNEGSKA (reference sequence). This CDR3 is 11 amino acids long. CDR3 sequence (DNA): TGCAGTGCCTCCTTTTACGAGCCCCAGCATTTT. Translated, it gives CSASFYEPQHF.

The rearrangement uses TRBV5-6 and TRBJ2-7; D is possibly TRBD1 (6 bases). CDR3 length: 14 amino acids. Germline V gene data show CDR1 as SGHDT and CDR2 as YYEEEE. V lost 5 bases, J lost 4 bases, and 16 bases lay in between. The CDR3 DNA is TGTGCCAGCAGTCCGAGGTGGGGGCGGTACGAGCAGTACTTC. This codes for CASSPRWGRYEQYF.

The rearrangement uses TRBV4-3 and TRBJ2-1, with D uncertain. The CDR3 covers 17 residues. Per germline, CDR1 LGHNA and CDR2 YSLEER. V was shortened by 0 bases and J by 2 bases, with 14 bases between the two germline ends. In DNA, the CDR3 is TGCGCCAGCAGCCAAGATTTAGACTTACCCCCCTACAATGAGCAGTTCTTC. This encodes CASSQDLDLPPYNEQFF.

V is TRBV4-3 and J is TRBJ1-2; D remains unclear. V shed 6 bases and J shed 2 bases, with 16 bases lying between them. CDR3 length equals 15 residues. CDR1 LGHNA and CDR2 YSLEER come from the germline V gene. CDR3: CASSGAFPHNYGYTF. The CDR3 nucleotides are TGCGCCAGCAGTGGCGCCTTCCCCCACAACTATGGCTACACCTTC.

The V call is TRBV9, the J call TRBJ1-3, with D unresolved. The CDR3 is 15 amino acids. With 4 bases removed from V and 0 bases from J, the gap between germline ends came to 11 bases. Germline CDR1 SGDLS, CDR2 YYNGEE. CDR3 in DNA: TGTGCCAGCAGCTCGGACGGGATCTCTGGAAACACCATATATTTT. It translates to CASSSDGISGNTIYF. Filled out from reference TRBV9 and TRBJ1-3, the complete variable domain reads DSGVTQTPKHLITATGQRVTLRCSPRSGDLSVYWYQQSLDQGLQFLIQYYNGEERAKGNILERFSAQQFPDLHSELNLSSLELGDSALYFCASSSDGISGNTIYFGEGSWLTVV.

The J gene is TRBJ2-1, the V gene TRBV10-3, with a possible D match to TRBD2 (6 bases). Trimming shortened V by 6 bases and J by 5 bases, and 17 bases separated the two germline ends. CDR3 length: 15 residues. The germline V gene encodes CDR1 ENHRY and CDR2 SYGVKD. This chain's CDR3 is CAIRATLGLNNEQFF. Written as DNA, the CDR3 is TGTGCCATCAGGGCGACTCTGGGACTCAACAATGAGCAGTTCTTC.

The rearrangement uses TRBV6-5 and TRBJ2-7, with TRBD2 matching over 11 bases. The CDR3 spans 16 residues. CDR1 is MNHEY and CDR2 is SVGAGI in the germline V gene. With V trimmed by 0 bases and J by 1 base, 2 bases remained unmatched. The DNA of the CDR3 is TGTGCCAGCAGTTACTCGGCTAGCGGGAGGTCCTACGAGCAGTACTTC. It codes for CASSYSASGRSYEQYF.

This clone appeared a few times. This sample also contains other DNA sequences that code for the same CDR3. V usage is TRBV6-5 and J usage is TRBJ1-1, with D uncertain. The CDR3 sequence is 13 residues long. Trimming pared 0 bases from V and 1 base from J, leaving 3 bases between. Germline V CDR1 and CDR2: MNHEY, SVGAGI. CDR3 coding DNA: TGTGCCAGCAGTTACTCACAGAACACTGAAGCTTTCTTT. Protein: CASSYSQNTEAFF.

This chain joins TRBV3-1 (or the pseudogene TRBV3-2) and TRBJ1-1; D may be TRBD1 (5 bases). Trimming cost V 4 bases and J 6 bases, with 12 bases left between them. The CDR3 loop spans 13 amino acids. Germline CDR1 reads LGHDT; CDR2 reads YNNKEL (reference sequence). The CDR3 DNA follows: TGTGCCAGCAGCCTTCAGGGAGAGGCTGAAGCTTTCTTT. Translation: CASSLQGEAEAFF.

V gene TRBV6-1 combines with J gene TRBJ1-4; D gene unclear. This CDR3 is built from 14 residues. V was pared by 1 base and J by 8 bases, with 11 bases between. Germline lookup yields CDR1 MNHNS and CDR2 SASEGT. Here the CDR3 reads CASSEVVGEEKLFF. In DNA form, the CDR3 reads TGTGCCAGCAGTGAAGTTGTTGGGGAAGAAAAACTGTTTTTT.

The gene calls are TRBV3-1 (or the pseudogene TRBV3-2) and TRBJ1-2; no clear D gene. This CDR3 comprises 13 residues. The V and J ends lost 0 bases and 5 bases respectively, with 7 bases between them. In germline, CDR1 is LGHDT, CDR2 YNNKEL (reference sequence). The CDR3 loop reads CASSQEGGYGYTF. In DNA form, the CDR3 reads TGTGCCAGCAGCCAAGAGGGAGGATATGGCTACACCTTC.

Written as DNA, the CDR3 is TGTGCCAGCAGCCTAGGGCAAAACGAGCAGTACTTC. Amino acid sequence: CASSLGQNEQYF. J is TRBJ2-7 and V is TRBV12-3 or TRBV12-4, with D unresolved. The CDR3 sequence is 12 residues long. The V end was cut by 6 bases, the J end by 5 bases, with 11 bases between.

The chain links TRBV7-2 to TRBJ1-2; D is ambiguous. V was cut by 3 bases and J by 2 bases, with 7 bases left in between. Germline CDR1 and CDR2: SGHTA and FQGNSA. The CDR3 runs 13 residues. The CDR3 nucleotides read TGTGCCAGCAGCTTTCCGCAGAACTATGGCTACACCTTC. It translates to CASSFPQNYGYTF.

This chain links TRBV4-3 with TRBJ1-1; 7 bases agree with TRBD1. Losses at the gene ends were 2 bases for V and 6 bases for J; bases not matched to a gene: 6. The CDR3 length is 14 residues. Per the germline V gene, CDR1 is LGHNA and CDR2 is YSLEER. Here the CDR3 reads CASSQQTGDPEAFF. The CDR3 nucleotides read TGCGCCAGCAGCCAACAAACAGGGGACCCTGAAGCTTTCTTT.

Written as DNA, the CDR3 is TGTGCCAGCAGCTCAGGACACCCGTCTGGGGCCAACGTCCTGACTTTC. This gives the protein CASSSGHPSGANVLTF. The chain is built from TRBV7-2 and TRBJ2-6; a weak D match, TRBD1 (5 bases). The CDR3 spans 16 residues. Germline CDR1 is SGHTA and CDR2 is FQGNSA. V lost 4 bases and J 1 base, leaving 11 bases between the germline ends.

CDR3 bases: TGTGCCAGCAGTGAAAAGTGGGATTCGGGCGGCTACACCTTC. Its translation is CASSEKWDSGGYTF. The chain has TRBV6-1 and TRBJ1-2; D remains ambiguous. CDR3 length: 14 amino acids. V lost 2 bases and J lost 8, with 15 bases in between. CDR1 MNHNS and CDR2 SASEGT come from the germline V gene.

This chain connects TRBV12-3 or TRBV12-4 to TRBJ1-2; D is unresolved. The CDR3 totals 13 residues. V shed 7 bases and J shed 7 bases, with 16 bases lying between them. For the CDR3, the DNA is TGTGCCAGCACTTGGGGAGGTTCGGGTGGCTACACCTTC. It codes for CASTWGGSGGYTF.

A single count supports this clone. Germline and junction disagree at one end, which may indicate a read error. The rearrangement joins TRBV30 to TRBJ1-1, with a possible D match to TRBD1 (6 bases). There are 13 residues in the CDR3. The germline V gene encodes CDR1 GTSNPN and CDR2 SVGIG (reference sequence). The CDR3 bases are TGTGCCTGGTCCCTTAAGGGGGGAACTGGAGGCCTCTTT. It translates to CAWSLKGGTGGLF.

The chain has TRBV6-5 and TRBJ2-1, with 13 bases fitting TRBD2. The CDR3 runs 15 residues. The junction had 1 base not matched to a gene; V was cut back by 4 bases and J by 4 bases. Germline V gene lookup returns CDR1 MNHEY and CDR2 SVGAGI. The CDR3 reads CASSLTSGGYNEQFF. The CDR3 coding sequence is TGTGCCAGCAGTTTGACTAGCGGGGGGTACAATGAGCAGTTCTTC.

The chain carries TRBV7-3 and TRBJ2-3; TRBD1 is a possible D gene (6 bases). The V gene lost 1 base and the J gene lost 4 bases, with 15 bases spanning the gap. CDR3 length: 16 residues. Germline V lookup: CDR1 SGHTA, CDR2 FQGTGA. In DNA, the CDR3 is TGTGCCAGCAGCTTAATGCCCCGCAGGGGCGCAGATACGCAGTATTTT. It is translated as CASSLMPRRGADTQYF. The variable domain in full, with the rest retrieved from reference TRBV7-3 and TRBJ2-3, is GAGVSQTPSNKVTEKGKYVELRCDPISGHTALYWYRQSLGQGPEFLIYFQGTGAADDSGLPNDRFFAVRPEGSVSTLKIQRTERGDSAVYLCASSLMPRRGADTQYFGPGTRLTVL.

The V call is TRBV5-1, the J call TRBJ1-3; D uncertain. The CDR3 sequence is 14 residues long. Deletions cut 7 bases from V and 1 base from J, with 12 bases between. The germline gives CDR1 SGHRS, CDR2 YFSETQ. This CDR3 is CASGGPESGNTIYF. In DNA form, the CDR3 reads TGCGCCAGCGGCGGCCCCGAGTCTGGAAACACCATATATTTT.

The CDR3 reads CASSLAGSISGNTIYF. As DNA, the CDR3 is TGCGCCAGCAGCTTGGCGGGCAGTATCTCTGGAAACACCATATATTTT. The V and J genes are TRBV5-1 and TRBJ1-3; D call uncertain. CDR3 length equals 16 residues. V lost 0 bases to trimming and J lost 0 bases, with 10 bases between them. CDR1 and CDR2 from the germline V gene are SGHRS and YFSETQ.

The CDR3 coding sequence is TGTGCCAGCAGCCGCAGCGGGACTACCAAAGAGACCCAGTACTTC. Translated: CASSRSGTTKETQYF. V gene TRBV11-3 combines with J gene TRBJ2-5, with 7 bases aligning to TRBD2. CDR1 is SGHNT and CDR2 is YENEEA in the germline V gene. This CDR3 has 15 residues. Trimming cost V 5 bases and J 3 bases; bases outside gene matches: 9.

A single count supports this clone. The chain employs TRBV29-1 and TRBJ1-2, with 7 bases that match TRBD1. V trimming: 6 bases; J trimming: 0 bases; junction bases outside the gene matches: 7. Germline V CDR1 and CDR2: SQVTM, ANQGSEA. The CDR3 length is 14 residues. In DNA form, the CDR3 reads TGCAGCGTAGCCGGGACAGATACTAACTATGGCTACACCTTC. It translates to CSVAGTDTNYGYTF.

There are a few counts of this clone. The chain couples TRBV24-1 to TRBJ2-3, with D perhaps matching TRBD2 (5 bases). Per germline, CDR1 KGHDR and CDR2 SFDVKD. V lost 1 base and J 3 bases, leaving 16 bases between the germline ends. The CDR3 runs 17 residues. DNA for the CDR3: TGTGCCACCAGTGATTTCCACGACACGGAGGATACAGATACGCAGTATTTT. Its translation: CATSDFHDTEDTDTQYF.

This chain connects TRBV7-8 to TRBJ1-4, with D perhaps TRBD1 (6 bases). CDR1 and CDR2 from the germline V gene are SGHVS and FQNEAQ. Trimming stripped 2 bases from V and 6 bases from J, with 10 bases between. CDR3 length equals 14 residues. This CDR3 is CASSLFEGDEKLFF. The CDR3 DNA sequence: TGTGCCAGCAGCTTATTCGAGGGGGATGAAAAACTGTTTTTT.

The J gene is TRBJ1-1, the V gene TRBV7-2, with a tentative D call TRBD1 (6 bases). Trimming stripped 2 bases from V and 7 bases from J, with 11 bases between. CDR3 length: 13 amino acids. Per the germline V gene, CDR1 is SGHTA and CDR2 is FQGNSA. The CDR3 reads CASSLSQGVEAFF. CDR3 sequence (DNA): TGTGCCAGCAGCTTATCACAGGGAGTTGAAGCTTTCTTT.

The gene calls are TRBV28 and TRBJ1-5; no reliable D call. Germline V gene lookup returns CDR1 MDHEN and CDR2 SYDVKM. This CDR3 is 13 amino acids long. Trimming cost V 8 bases and J 6 bases, with 14 bases left between them. DNA of the CDR3: TGTGCCAGCGGTGAGTGGGAGCGTCAGCCCCAGCATTTT. Amino acids: CASGEWERQPQHF.

V is TRBV24-1 and J is TRBJ2-2; 11 bases map to TRBD1. Per germline, CDR1 KGHDR and CDR2 SFDVKD. Unmatched junction bases numbered 5, after V lost 4 bases and J lost 5 bases. The CDR3 is 16 residues long. CDR3 DNA sequence: TGTGCCACCAGTGACCCCGGGACAGGGGGTACCGGGGAGCTGTTTTTT. It specifies CATSDPGTGGTGELFF.